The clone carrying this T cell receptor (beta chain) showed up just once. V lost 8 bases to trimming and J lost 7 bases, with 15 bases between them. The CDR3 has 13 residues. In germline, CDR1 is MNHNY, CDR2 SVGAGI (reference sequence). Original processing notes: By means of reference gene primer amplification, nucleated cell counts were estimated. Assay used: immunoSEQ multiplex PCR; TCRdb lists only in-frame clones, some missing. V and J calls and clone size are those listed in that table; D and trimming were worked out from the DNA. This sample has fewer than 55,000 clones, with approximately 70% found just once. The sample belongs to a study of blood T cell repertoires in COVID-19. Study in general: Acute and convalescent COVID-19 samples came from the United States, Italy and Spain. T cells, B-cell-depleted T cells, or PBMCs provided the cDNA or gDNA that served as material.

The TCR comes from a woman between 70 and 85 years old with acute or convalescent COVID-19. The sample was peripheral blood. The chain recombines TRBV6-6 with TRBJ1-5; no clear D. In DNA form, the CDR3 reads TGTGCCAGCTCGTGGGAGTCTCGGCAGCCCCAGCATTTT. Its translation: CASSWESRQPQHF.